This record looks at one T cell receptor beta chain sequence and its context. Its specificity is not known. This entry is derived from a study of response to subunit inactivated influenza vaccine. Study-wide results and caveats: There was a suggestion from the authors that each seasonal influenza vaccination recruits few new T cells.

Trimming cost V 3 bases and J 1 base, with 11 bases left between them. The CDR3 is 14 residues long. Per germline, CDR1 SGHTS and CDR2 YDEGEE. TCRdb re-analysed the RT-PCR reads in MiXCR, keeping a single row per CDR3 protein. Among 600,000 to 850,000 distinct CDR3 sequences listed, about 14% were seen once. The receptor's source is a man aged 50-59 years who received an inactivated influenza vaccine. Sequencing used PBMCs from blood, obtained 14 to 15 days before vaccination. The chain combines TRBV5-8 with TRBJ2-7; possibly TRBD1 for D (6 bases). In DNA, the CDR3 is TGTGCCAGCAGCTCGGGACACACTTCCTACGAGCAGTACTTC. Its translation is CASSSGHTSYEQYF.